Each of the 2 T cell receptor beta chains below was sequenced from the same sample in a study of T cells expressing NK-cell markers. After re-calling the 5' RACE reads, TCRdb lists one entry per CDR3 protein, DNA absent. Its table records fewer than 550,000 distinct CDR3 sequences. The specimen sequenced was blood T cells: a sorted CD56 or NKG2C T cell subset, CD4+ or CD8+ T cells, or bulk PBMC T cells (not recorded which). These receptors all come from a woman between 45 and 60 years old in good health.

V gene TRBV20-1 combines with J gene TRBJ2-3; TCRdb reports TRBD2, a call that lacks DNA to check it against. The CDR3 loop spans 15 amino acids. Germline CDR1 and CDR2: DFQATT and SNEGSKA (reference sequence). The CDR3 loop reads CSATNPTSLAGGKYF.

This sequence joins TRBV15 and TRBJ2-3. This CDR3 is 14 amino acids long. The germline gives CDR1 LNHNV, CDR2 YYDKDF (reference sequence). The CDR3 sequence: CATSPKGSTDTQYF.